This T cell receptor (beta chain) was sequenced for a study of cytomegalovirus exposure and HLA in healthy donors. PCR was performed using 60 Vbeta and 13 Jbeta primers. The table came from immunoSEQ multiplex PCR; TCRdb's copy has only in-frame clones and leaves some out. Found here are 100,000 to 120,000 clones, nearly 80% of them singletons; the top ten hold around 1.3%. Turning to this clone: Its specificity is not known.

General observations from the study: After further analysis at a later stage, roughly 16,000 TCR beta sequences were associated with HLA alleles at 0.05 false discovery rate. The authors excluded some V segments, including TRBV6-2 and TRBV6-3, as indistinguishable. Later analysis suggested links between common viral pathogens and several top significant clusters. A later analysis found that most CMV-associated TCR beta chains appeared HLA-restricted.

The CDR3 consists of 17 residues. Germline values: CDR1 SEHNR, CDR2 FQNEAQ (reference sequence). V dropped 6 bases and J dropped 4; count of bases not matched to a gene: 11. This TCR was recovered from a woman aged 25 to 45 in good health and CMV-seronegative. The gene calls are TRBV7-9 and TRBJ2-5; 13 nucleotides agree with TRBD2. The sequencing input was PBMCs. The CDR3 loop is CASRRTSGRALSETQYF. The CDR3 DNA follows: TGTGCCAGCAGACGTACTAGCGGGAGGGCCCTTTCAGAGACCCAGTACTTC.